Each of the 5 T cell receptor beta chains below was sequenced from the same sample in a study of cytomegalovirus exposure and HLA in healthy donors. 13 Jbeta primers and 60 Vbeta primers were used for the PCR. The protocol was immunoSEQ multiplex PCR, while the TCRdb copy is restricted to in-frame clones and leaves out a portion. The repertoire holds 110,000 or so clones, with 76% as singletons. Input material: PBMCs. Every receptor here comes from a woman in her thirties or forties in good health and CMV-seropositive.

This clone was detected only a few times. The chain recombines TRBV4-1 with TRBJ1-5; D is uncertain. Germline values: CDR1 MGHRA, CDR2 YSYEKL. Deletions cut 3 bases from V and 6 bases from J, with 15 bases between. The CDR3 length is 15 residues. The CDR3: CASSQPGYTTQPQHF. In DNA form, the CDR3 reads TGCGCCAGCAGCCAGCCGGGTTACACAACTCAGCCCCAGCATTTT.

This clone appeared a single time. The rearrangement links TRBV2 to TRBJ1-3, with D perhaps matching TRBD1 (6 bases). Germline V gene sequence: CDR1 SNHLY, CDR2 FYNNEI. With 6 bases removed from V and 0 bases from J, the gap between germline ends came to 12 bases. The length of the CDR3 is 15 residues. In DNA, the CDR3 is TGTGCCAGCAGACGATCGACAGGCTCTGGAAACACCATATATTTT. Its translation: CASRRSTGSGNTIYF.

The J gene is TRBJ2-7, the V gene TRBV30; D is unclear. The V gene lost 5 bases and the J gene lost 0 bases, with 14 bases spanning the gap. The length of the CDR3 is 14 residues. Per the germline V gene, CDR1 is GTSNPN and CDR2 is SVGIG (reference sequence). For the CDR3, the DNA is TGTGCCTGGGGGCTACCGCCAAGCTCCTACGAGCAGTACTTC. It encodes CAWGLPPSSYEQYF.

The rearrangement links TRBV7-9 to TRBJ1-1, with 8 bases matching TRBD1. Trimming removed 1 base from V and 6 bases from J; junction bases left unmatched: 4. Looked up from germline, CDR1 is SEHNR and CDR2 is FQNEAQ (reference sequence). The CDR3 extends over 14 amino acids. CDR3 nucleotides: TGTGCCAGCAGCTTAGAGGACAGGGAAGCTGAAGCTTTCTTT. It codes for CASSLEDREAEAFF.

This clone was seen a few times. The chain employs TRBV6-4 and TRBJ1-1; TRBD1 agrees at 9 bases. The CDR3 sequence is 14 residues long. The ends lost 2 bases at V and 6 bases at J; junction bases unmatched: 4. The germline gives CDR1 MRHNA, CDR2 SNTAGT. CDR3 coding DNA: TGTGCCAGCAGTGACCGGGACAGGGACTCTGAAGCTTTCTTT. Amino acid sequence: CASSDRDRDSEAFF.